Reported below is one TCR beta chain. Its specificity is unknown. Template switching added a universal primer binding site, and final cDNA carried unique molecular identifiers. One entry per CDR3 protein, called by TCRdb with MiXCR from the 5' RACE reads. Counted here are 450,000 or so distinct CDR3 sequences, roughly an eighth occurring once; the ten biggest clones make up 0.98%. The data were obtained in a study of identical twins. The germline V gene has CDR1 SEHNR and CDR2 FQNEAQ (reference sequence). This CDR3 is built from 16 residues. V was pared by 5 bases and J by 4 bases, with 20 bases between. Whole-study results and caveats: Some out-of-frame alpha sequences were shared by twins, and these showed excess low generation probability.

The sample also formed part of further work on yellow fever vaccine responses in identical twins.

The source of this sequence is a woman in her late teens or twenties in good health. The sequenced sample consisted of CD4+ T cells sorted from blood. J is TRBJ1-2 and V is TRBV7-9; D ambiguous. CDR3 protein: CASSPLPLTGGYGYTF. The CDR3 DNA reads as TGTGCCAGCAGCCCCCTACCGTTGACGGGAGGCTATGGCTACACCTTC.